The 10 T cell receptor beta chains below were found in one sample sequenced in a study of CD4 and CD8 cells across lung adenocarcinoma regions. A single record per CDR3 protein comes from TCRdb applying MiXCR to the PCR reads. The sample carries about 25,000 distinct CDR3 sequences, about 50% recorded once. The sample taken for sequencing was CD8+ T cells from the center of a lung tumor. These receptor sequences come from a male donor with lung adenocarcinoma. The CD4 and CD8 labels of this study may be unreliable.

V usage is TRBV6-1 and J usage is TRBJ2-3; 9 nucleotides line up with TRBD2. Germline CDR1 and CDR2: MNHNS and SASEGT. V was clipped by 6 bases and J by 1 base; unmatched bases: 2. This CDR3 has 14 residues. The CDR3 coding sequence is TGTGCCAGCAGGAAGCGGGAGGGCACAGATACGCAGTATTTT. Its protein product is CASRKREGTDTQYF.

In its sample, this clonotype was seen a few times. The V gene is TRBV29-1, the J gene TRBJ2-1; D uncertain. The ends were cut back, 0 bases at V and 0 bases at J, with 12 bases in the middle. Germline CDR1 SQVTM, CDR2 ANQGSEA. This CDR3 comprises 16 residues. CDR3 DNA sequence: TGCAGCGTTGAAGACCCGGGTCGGAGCTCCTACAATGAGCAGTTCTTC. Protein product: CSVEDPGRSSYNEQFF.

With respect to this clonotype: Mismatch with germline at one junction end may stem from a read error. The rearrangement joins TRBV6-1 to TRBJ2-3; weak D call: TRBD2 (6 bases). CDR3 length equals 17 residues. Germline assignment: CDR1 MNHNS and CDR2 SASEGT. For the CDR3, the DNA is TGTGCCAGCAGTGGAGCGCCGGGGGTGGGCGCCACAGATACTCAGTATTTC. This gives the protein CASSGAPGVGATDTQYF.

As regards this clonotype: A read error is possible here, since a much larger clone lies one base away. The chain couples TRBV25-1 to TRBJ2-1; D remains unclear. CDR3 length equals 14 residues. Trimming left V 4 bases short and J 13 bases short, with 20 bases between. Germline values: CDR1 MGHDK, CDR2 SYGVNS. In DNA, the CDR3 is TGTGCCAGCAGTGTAGAGCGATATCAAGAGACCCAGTTCTTC. This encodes CASSVERYQETQFF.

The rearrangement links TRBV6-5 to TRBJ2-5, with D perhaps matching TRBD2 (5 bases). Germline V gene lookup returns CDR1 MNHEY and CDR2 SVGAGI. V was trimmed by 2 bases and J by 5 bases, leaving 24 bases between them. This CDR3 comprises 18 residues. The CDR3 bases are TGTGCCAGCAGTTACGTCGGGAACACCGGGGAGCTGGGGGAGACCCAGTACTTC. Translation gives CASSYVGNTGELGETQYF.

The gene calls are TRBV10-1 and TRBJ1-1, with unresolved D. The V end lost 7 bases, the J end lost 0 bases, and 12 bases lay between the germline ends. The CDR3 spans 14 residues. CDR1 and CDR2 (germline): WNHNN, SYGVQD (reference sequence). CDR3 region: CASKIQIVNTEAFF. DNA for the CDR3: TGCGCCAGCAAGATCCAGATAGTGAACACTGAAGCTTTCTTT.

The chain has TRBV6-1 and TRBJ2-5, with D possibly being TRBD1 or TRBD2 (6 bases each). Germline-derived CDR1 and CDR2 are MNHNS and SASEGT. V gave up 6 bases and J gave up 1 base, with 18 bases separating them. CDR3 length: 16 residues. CDR3 region: CASRGSGGGAQETQYF. In nucleotides, the CDR3 is TGTGCCAGCAGGGGGTCCGGGGGCGGTGCCCAAGAGACCCAGTACTTC.

The V call is TRBV6-1, the J call TRBJ2-1; 11 nucleotides match TRBD2. There are 13 residues in the CDR3. Trimming at V came to 6 bases and at J to 12 bases, leaving 7 bases not matched to a gene. Germline CDR1 MNHNS, CDR2 SASEGT. The CDR3 DNA is TGTGCCAGCAGCTCTGGACTAGCGGGCTCGCAGTTCTTC. Translation: CASSSGLAGSQFF.

This clonotype was recorded at least ten times. This chain uses TRBV4-1 with TRBJ1-5; no clear D. Trimming cost V 2 bases and J 0 bases, with 8 bases left between them. Germline V gives CDR1 MGHRA, CDR2 YSYEKL. The CDR3 runs 15 residues. CDR3 region: CASSQTQISNQPQHF. CDR3 in DNA: TGCGCCAGCAGCCAAACTCAAATTAGCAATCAGCCCCAGCATTTT.

In this sample, this clonotype turned up a few times. V is TRBV6-1 and J is TRBJ2-7, with D perhaps assigned TRBD1 or TRBD2 (5 bases each). Trimming took 7 bases from V and 7 from J, leaving 14 bases between them. CDR1 MNHNS and CDR2 SASEGT come from the germline V gene. This CDR3 region has 12 residues. The CDR3 DNA reads TGTGCCAGCACGGGGCAGAAAAGGGAGCAGTACTTC. This translates into CASTGQKREQYF.